This is a list of T cell receptor beta chains from one sample in a study of T cell responses to AZD1222 COVID-19 vaccine. The assay was immunoSEQ multiplex PCR, and TCRdb's table has in-frame clones only and misses some. The table lists 200,000 to 250,000 clones, about 95% of them singletons. Sequenced material: peripheral blood, taken 28 days after the second dose of the MenACWY control vaccine. The source is an adult who received the MenACWY meningococcal vaccine as a control. Both conserved end residues are part of each CDR3. D genes are given only for firm matches. The listing skips clone size in some rows; elsewhere it reads once, few, many or a size class.

TRBV11-2	-	TRBJ1-1	-	CASSLERRMNTEAFF	TGTGCCAGCAGCTTAGAACGGAGGATGAACACTGAAGCTTTCTTT
TRBV27	-	TRBJ1-2	-	CASSAMGEGYGYTF	TGTGCCAGCTCAGCCATGGGGGAGGGCTATGGCTACACCTTC
TRBV21-1	-	TRBJ2-6	-	CAINLWGDRLRSGANVLTF	TGTGCCATAAATTTATGGGGCGACAGGCTCCGCTCTGGGGCCAACGTCCTGACTTTC
TRBV9	once	TRBJ2-7	-	CASSPAGVPYEQYF	TGTGCCAGCAGCCCCGCCGGGGTCCCCTACGAGCAGTACTTC
TRBV27	once	TRBJ2-1	-	CASSLSGQWFNEQFF	TGTGCCAGCAGTTTATCAGGGCAGTGGTTCAATGAGCAGTTCTTC
TRBV7-8	-	TRBJ2-1	TRBD1	CASSLGSGQRYNEQFF	TGTGCCAGCAGCTTAGGTTCGGGACAGCGGTACAATGAGCAGTTCTTC
TRBV7-2	-	TRBJ2-3	TRBD2	CASSPTSGGADTQYF	TGTGCCAGCAGCCCGACTAGCGGGGGTGCAGATACGCAGTATTTT
TRBV6-2/TRBV6-3	-	TRBJ1-2	-	CASSPRQELLYGYTF	TGTGCCAGCAGCCCCCGACAGGAACTACTCTATGGCTACACCTTC
TRBV27	-	TRBJ2-6	-	CASRTGTGANVLTF	TGTGCCAGCCGTACGGGGACTGGGGCCAACGTCCTGACTTTC
TRBV19	-	TRBJ2-7	TRBD1	CASSEPGQGSDEQYF	TGTGCCAGTAGTGAACCGGGACAGGGGAGCGACGAGCAGTACTTC
TRBV25-1	-	TRBJ1-1	-	CASSERATANTEAFF	TGTGCCAGCAGTGAAAGGGCAACCGCGAACACTGAAGCTTTCTTT
TRBV25-1	-	TRBJ2-7	TRBD2	CASSEVGTRYEQYF	TGTGCCAGCAGTGAAGTTGGGACTAGATACGAGCAGTACTTC
TRBV10-3	-	TRBJ1-5	-	CAISESAGDNQPQHF	TGTGCCATCAGTGAGTCGGCAGGGGATAATCAGCCCCAGCATTTT
TRBV5-8	-	TRBJ1-1	-	CATSTAGTEAFF	TGTGCCACCTCGACAGCGGGCACTGAAGCTTTCTTT
TRBV10-2	-	TRBJ2-7	-	CASSERLSLYEQYF	TGCGCCAGCAGTGAGAGACTATCGCTCTACGAGCAGTACTTC
TRBV20-1	-	TRBJ1-3	-	CSASGRGREEAGNTIYF	TGCAGTGCTAGTGGACGGGGGCGGGAAGAGGCTGGAAACACCATATATTTT
TRBV6-5	-	TRBJ2-7	TRBD1	CASSWDRASEQYF	TGTGCCAGCAGTTGGGACAGGGCGTCCGAGCAGTACTTC
TRBV5-4	once	TRBJ1-2	-	CASTTGTRTTNYGYTF	TGTGCCAGCACCACCGGGACAAGGACTACTAACTATGGCTACACCTTC
TRBV19	-	TRBJ1-5	-	CASSPQGRNQPQHF	TGTGCCAGTAGTCCCCAGGGACGGAATCAGCCCCAGCATTTT
TRBV5-1	-	TRBJ1-1	TRBD1	CASSPGQGLNTEAFF	TGCGCCAGCAGCCCGGGACAGGGCTTGAACACTGAAGCTTTCTTT
TRBV19	-	TRBJ1-1	-	CASSIDSETEAFF	TGTGCCAGTAGTATAGATTCGGAAACTGAAGCTTTCTTT
TRBV28	-	TRBJ2-3	TRBD2	CASSQTSGGSDTQYF	TGTGCCAGCAGCCAGACTAGCGGGGGCTCAGATACGCAGTATTTT
TRBV9	-	TRBJ1-1	-	CASSVAPGAGLPEAFF	TGTGCCAGCAGCGTAGCTCCGGGGGCGGGTCTCCCTGAAGCTTTCTTT
TRBV5-8	-	TRBJ1-4	TRBD1	CASSEQGASDEKLFF	TGTGCCAGCAGCGAACAGGGGGCGAGCGATGAAAAACTGTTTTTT
TRBV5-4	-	TRBJ2-1	-	CASSLTGTDGEQFF	TGTGCCAGCAGCTTAACCGGGACGGATGGGGAGCAGTTCTTC
TRBV9	-	TRBJ1-2	-	CASSLTNRDSGGYTF	TGTGCCAGCAGCTTGACTAACCGGGACTCCGGAGGCTACACCTTC
TRBV12-3/TRBV12-4	-	TRBJ2-1	-	CASSLDYYNEQFF	TGTGCCAGCAGTTTAGACTACTACAATGAGCAGTTCTTC
TRBV30	-	TRBJ2-2	-	CAWSYWGRTGELFF	TGTGCCTGGAGTTACTGGGGGCGAACCGGGGAGCTGTTTTTT
TRBV3-1/TRBV3-2	-	TRBJ1-4	-	CASSGQEDEKLFF	TGTGCCAGCAGCGGGCAGGAGGATGAAAAACTGTTTTTT